These 6 T cell receptor beta chains were all obtained from the same sample, sequenced in a study of cytomegalovirus exposure and HLA in healthy donors. The PCR contained 60 Vbeta and 13 Jbeta primers. Sequenced by immunoSEQ multiplex PCR; TCRdb stores in-frame clones only, minus some. The sample includes about 140,000 clones, more than 75% of them seen just once. Source material: PBMCs. These receptors all stem from a female donor in good health and CMV-seronegative.

The genes are TRBV27 and TRBJ2-7; TRBD2 aligns across 7 bases. V lost 5 bases to trimming and J lost 5 bases; unmatched junction nucleotides: 15. Germline values: CDR1 MNHEY, CDR2 SMNVEV (reference sequence). The CDR3 sequence is 16 residues long. The CDR3 loop reads CASSPFGRAGSNEQYF. The CDR3 DNA reads as TGTGCCAGCAGTCCATTCGGTAGAGCGGGATCCAACGAGCAGTACTTC.

CDR3 sequence (DNA): TGTGCCAGCAGTTTCCGACAGTCCTACGAGCAGTACTTC. Its protein product is CASSFRQSYEQYF. The genes are TRBV2 and TRBJ2-7; D may be TRBD1 (5 bases). The CDR3 sequence is 13 residues long. V lost 5 bases, J lost 1 base, and 9 bases lay in between. Germline CDR1 reads SNHLY; CDR2 reads FYNNEI.

The chain carries TRBV13 and TRBJ2-7; tentative D call: TRBD2 (6 bases). Trimming pared 2 bases from V and 3 bases from J, leaving 17 bases between. The CDR3 runs 16 residues. Germline V gene lookup returns CDR1 PRHDT and CDR2 FYEKMQ (reference sequence). CDR3 nucleotide sequence: TGTGCCAGCAGCTTAAGGGTTGGCGGGGACCGCTACGAGCAGTACTTC. Protein product: CASSLRVGGDRYEQYF.

The rearrangement joins TRBV19 to TRBJ2-7; 7 nucleotides line up with TRBD2. V trimming: 3 bases; J trimming: 0 bases; junction bases outside the gene matches: 14. CDR3 length equals 18 residues. Germline V gene data show CDR1 as LNHDA and CDR2 as SQIVND (reference sequence). The CDR3 DNA follows: TGTGCCAGTAGTATTCATTCCATGAAGCAGCGGGACTCCTACGAGCAGTACTTC. This translates into CASSIHSMKQRDSYEQYF.

The J gene is TRBJ2-3, the V gene TRBV9; 9 positions agree with TRBD2. Losses at the gene ends were 2 bases for V and 4 bases for J; bases not matched to a gene: 5. The CDR3 sequence is 15 residues long. Germline V gene sequence: CDR1 SGDLS, CDR2 YYNGEE. CDR3 DNA: TGTGCCAGCAGCGTCCCTAGCGGGAATCCAGATACGCAGTATTTT. Its protein is CASSVPSGNPDTQYF.

This clone appeared a few times. The chain couples TRBV7-8 to TRBJ1-1, with D hard to call. The CDR3 is 13 amino acids. Germline loops: CDR1 SGHVS, CDR2 FQNEAQ. The ends were cut back, 5 bases at V and 5 bases at J, with 12 bases in the middle. CDR3 sequence (DNA): TGTGCCAGCAGCGAACGATTCGGGACTGAAGCTTTCTTT. This sequence encodes CASSERFGTEAFF.